The 2 T cell receptor beta chains presented below share a single source sample, sequenced in a study of blood T cells in healthy people across ages. A second PCR, run for roughly 7 to 12 cycles, used a sample-barcoded 5' primer plus a J-beta primer mix. TCRdb fed the 5' RACE reads into MiXCR, producing one record per CDR3 protein. Of 1.5 million to 2 million distinct CDR3 sequences listed, roughly two fifths are singletons. The sequenced sample was blood. Receptors originate from a human donor in good health.

The V gene is TRBV7-2, the J gene TRBJ2-2; D not certain. The CDR3 is 17 residues long. Germline V gene data show CDR1 as SGHTA and CDR2 as FQGNSA. V was pared by 2 bases and J by 5 bases, with 18 bases between. The CDR3, as DNA: TGTGCCAGCAGCTTAAGTGTTAGCCAGGCAAAGACCGGGGAGCTGTTTTTT. Translating it yields CASSLSVSQAKTGELFF.

CDR3 residues: CASRLHYVNTEAFF. The CDR3 DNA follows: TGTGCCAGCAGACTCCACTACGTTAACACTGAAGCTTTCTTT. This chain connects TRBV2 to TRBJ1-1, with unresolved D. The CDR3 loop spans 14 amino acids. Germline-derived CDR1 and CDR2 are SNHLY and FYNNEI. The V end was cut by 6 bases, the J end by 2 bases, with 13 bases between.